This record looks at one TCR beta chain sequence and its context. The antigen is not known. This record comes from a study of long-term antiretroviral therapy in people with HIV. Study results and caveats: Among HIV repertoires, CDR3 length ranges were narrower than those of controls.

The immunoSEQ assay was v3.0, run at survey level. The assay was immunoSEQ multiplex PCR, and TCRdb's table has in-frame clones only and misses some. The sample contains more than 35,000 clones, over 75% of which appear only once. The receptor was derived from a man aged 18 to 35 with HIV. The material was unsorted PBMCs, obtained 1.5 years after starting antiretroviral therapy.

The CDR3 protein is CASSFADTTYEQYF. The CDR3 nucleotides read TGCGCCAGCAGCTTTGCGGACACCACCTACGAGCAGTACTTC. The V and J genes are TRBV5-1 and TRBJ2-7; maybe TRBD1 (5 bases). Germline assignment: CDR1 SGHRS and CDR2 YFSETQ. This CDR3 has 14 amino acids. V dropped 2 bases and J dropped 2 bases, with 11 bases sitting between them.